This TCR beta chain originates from a study of CD8+ T cells in alopecia areata. Study-wide results and caveats: Lesional scalp displayed greater clonality than normal scalp, most notably in alopecia totalis/universalis.

A panel of CD4, CD8alpha, NKG2D, NKG2ACE and other markers served to sort pooled cutaneous lymph node cells. This clone was recorded a few times. Its antigen is not known. Mouse gene names apply. The DNA ends 4 residues before the CDR3 does, and the rest of the CDR3 is filled in from the germline J gene. Trimming took off 8 bases at V and 0 bases at J, with 10 bases between the two ends. Germline-derived CDR1 and CDR2 are GKSSPN and SITVG. This CDR3 spans 12 amino acids. Sequencing templates came from extracted RNA that was reverse transcribed into cDNA. Sequencing used immunoSEQ multiplex PCR; TCRdb keeps in-frame clones, though not all of them. The sample lists around 300,000 clones, none appearing once, the ten largest making up about 1.2%.

The chain uses TRBV31 and TRBJ1-2, with D perhaps matching TRBD1 (6 bases). This receptor was obtained from a C3H/HeJ mouse with alopecia areata. These mice share the MHC haplotype H2-k. Material for sequencing was CD4+ T cells sorted from a lymph node. The CDR3 bases that were read are TGTGCCCGCCGGACAGCAAACTCC. This gives the protein CARRTANS. The whole CDR3 sequence is CARRTANSDYTF.